The clone carrying this TCR beta chain came up a few times. One junction end does not reproduce the germline sequence, and a read error may be involved. These data come from a study of T cells in localized non-small cell lung cancer. Assay used: immunoSEQ multiplex PCR; TCRdb lists only in-frame clones, some missing. The table has 50,000 to 75,000 clones, 85% to 90% seen once. This receptor was taken from a man aged 40 to 75 with stage I squamous cell lung carcinoma. The material sequenced was peripheral blood, taken before any cancer treatment.

CDR3 in DNA: TGTGCCAGCAGCTTAGGGGACAGCCCATTCTTC. Its translation: CASSLGDSPFF. The V and J genes are TRBV7-2 and TRBJ2-7; 7 bases agree with TRBD1. Germline CDR1 reads SGHTA; CDR2 reads FQGNSA. This CDR3 is 11 amino acids long.